Each of the 25 T cell receptor beta chains below was sequenced from the same sample in a study of blood T cell repertoires in COVID-19. Produced via immunoSEQ multiplex PCR; TCRdb's table is partial and in-frame only. The sample has some 97,000 clones, about 80% seen once. Material: peripheral blood. These TCRs come from a woman aged 70-85 years with acute or convalescent COVID-19.

The table lists this clone with a count of one. As DNA, the CDR3 is TGTGCCAGCAGTTCCGCCGGGGGGGCTGGAAACACCATATATTTT. Its translation: CASSSAGGAGNTIYF. The V gene is TRBV6-5, the J gene TRBJ1-3, with a weak D call TRBD1 (5 bases). V lost 4 bases and J 2 bases, leaving 12 bases between the germline ends. The CDR3 extends over 15 amino acids. Germline V gene sequence: CDR1 MNHEY, CDR2 SVGAGI.

The chain recombines TRBV7-9 with TRBJ1-1, with a possible D match to TRBD1 (5 bases). This CDR3 is built from 13 residues. The germline V and J ends were trimmed by 7 bases and 3 bases, with 12 bases remaining between them. The germline CDR1 and CDR2 sequences are SEHNR and FQNEAQ (reference sequence). CDR3 nucleotide sequence: TGTGCCAGCACCCTAGGGGAGGACACTGAAGCTTTCTTT. Encoded protein: CASTLGEDTEAFF.

V and J are TRBV7-2 and TRBJ1-5; D may be TRBD1 (5 bases). The CDR3 consists of 15 residues. CDR1 is SGHTA, CDR2 FQGNSA, per germline. V lost 2 bases and J lost 2, with 10 bases in between. DNA for the CDR3: TGTGCCAGCAGCTTAAATGGAGGGGGCAATCAGCCCCAGCATTTT. Translated: CASSLNGGGNQPQHF.

This chain joins TRBV15 and TRBJ1-5, with 8 bases that match TRBD1. The CDR3 length is 16 residues. V lost 0 bases, J lost 5 bases, and 6 bases stayed unmatched. CDR1 is LNHNV, CDR2 YYDKDF, per germline (reference sequence). CDR3 coding DNA: TGTGCCACCAGCAGAGAGGCCCCAGGGGGCTATCAGCCCCAGCATTTT. This translates into CATSREAPGGYQPQHF.

V and J are TRBV5-6 and TRBJ2-7, with 7 bases aligning to TRBD2. Trimming cost V 0 bases and J 0 bases; bases outside gene matches: 3. The CDR3 sequence is 15 residues long. Germline loops: CDR1 SGHDT, CDR2 YYEEEE. Written as DNA, the CDR3 is TGTGCCAGCAGCTTGGGTGAGCGGGGCTCCTACGAGCAGTACTTC. This sequence encodes CASSLGERGSYEQYF.

The chain combines TRBV28 with TRBJ2-2, with 8 bases that match TRBD1. V was pared by 10 bases and J by 2 bases, with 6 bases of the junction left unmatched. CDR3 size: 14 residues. The germline CDR1 and CDR2 sequences are MDHEN and SYDVKM. CDR3 amino acids: CAITDRGNTGELFF. In DNA, the CDR3 is TGTGCCATCACTGACAGGGGAAACACCGGGGAGCTGTTTTTT.

This chain links TRBV15 with TRBJ1-2; D may be TRBD1 (6 bases). The CDR3 consists of 14 residues. Trimming stripped 1 base from V and 4 bases from J, with 10 bases between. Germline V gene lookup returns CDR1 LNHNV and CDR2 YYDKDF (reference sequence). CDR3 nucleotide sequence: TGTGCCACCAGCAGAGGGGCAGGGGCCTATGGCTACACCTTC. This translates into CATSRGAGAYGYTF.

This clone turned up a few times. The CDR3 DNA is TGTGCCAGCAGCCGAGACAGATCTTATGGCTACACCTTC. Its translation: CASSRDRSYGYTF. The chain couples TRBV7-9 to TRBJ1-2, with a weak D call TRBD1 (5 bases). The CDR3 sequence is 13 residues long. Trimming took off 5 bases at V and 5 bases at J, with 12 bases between the two ends. The germline V gene encodes CDR1 SEHNR and CDR2 FQNEAQ (reference sequence).

V usage is TRBV28 and J usage is TRBJ2-2; 10 positions match TRBD1. The trim removed 5 bases at V and 5 bases at J, leaving 11 bases unmatched. The CDR3 has 17 amino acids. From germline, CDR1 is MDHEN and CDR2 SYDVKM. As DNA, the CDR3 is TGTGCCAGCAGTCCCCCCGGGACAGGGGAAGGGACCGGGGAGCTGTTTTTT. Amino acid sequence: CASSPPGTGEGTGELFF.

This clone was recorded only once. This chain uses TRBV2 with TRBJ1-1, with D tentatively TRBD1 (6 bases). The germline gives CDR1 SNHLY, CDR2 FYNNEI. The CDR3 extends over 11 amino acids. V was clipped by 9 bases and J by 5 bases, with 10 bases between them. In DNA form, the CDR3 reads TGTGCCAGAAAGGGGGGGACTGAAGCTTTCTTT. Translated: CARKGGTEAFF.

The chain employs TRBV18 and TRBJ2-1, with 13 bases fitting TRBD2. The germline V gene encodes CDR1 KGHSH and CDR2 LQKENI. This CDR3 region has 14 residues. The junction had 2 bases not matched to a gene; V was cut back by 2 bases and J by 10 bases. CDR3 nucleotide sequence: TGTGCCAGCTCACCATGGACTAGCGGGGGAGAGCAGTTCTTC. Translation gives CASSPWTSGGEQFF. Using reference TRBV18 and TRBJ2-1 for the parts outside the CDR3, the full variable domain is NAGVMQNPRHLVRRRGQEARLRCSPMKGHSHVYWYRQLPEEGLKFMVYLQKENIIDESGMPKERFSAEFPKEGPSILRIQQVVRGDSAAYFCASSPWTSGGEQFFGPGTRLTVL.

This clone has just a few counts. This chain joins TRBV4-1 and TRBJ1-6, with 8 bases aligning to TRBD1. The J segment lost 8 bases and the V segment lost 4 bases, leaving 4 bases of the junction unmatched. Germline CDR1 reads MGHRA; CDR2 reads YSYEKL. This CDR3 is built from 14 residues. CDR3 loop: CASSPDREDSPLHF. CDR3 sequence (DNA): TGCGCCAGCAGCCCGGACAGGGAAGATTCACCCCTCCACTTT.

The chain is built from TRBV11-3 and TRBJ2-7; 7 bases match TRBD1. The V and J ends lost 6 bases and 5 bases, in that order; junction bases with no gene match: 7. Germline V gene lookup returns CDR1 SGHNT and CDR2 YENEEA. This CDR3 comprises 13 residues. This CDR3 is CASSHYRGHEQYF. The DNA of the CDR3 is TGTGCCAGCAGTCATTACAGGGGCCACGAGCAGTACTTC.

This clone has just one count. The J gene is TRBJ1-1, the V gene TRBV2; 7 positions agree with TRBD1. Trimming at V came to 6 bases and at J to 0 bases, leaving 4 bases not matched to a gene. The germline gives CDR1 SNHLY, CDR2 FYNNEI. The CDR3 is 14 residues long. This CDR3 is CASRPTGVNTEAFF. The CDR3 coding sequence is TGTGCCAGCAGGCCCACAGGGGTGAACACTGAAGCTTTCTTT.

The V call is TRBV29-1, the J call TRBJ2-3, with 9 bases that match TRBD2. Germline assignment: CDR1 SQVTM and CDR2 ANQGSEA. J gave up 3 bases and V 3 bases, and 7 bases lay outside the gene matches. The CDR3 is 15 residues long. This CDR3 is CSVEVAGVNTDTQYF. The CDR3 coding sequence is TGCAGCGTTGAGGTAGCGGGGGTAAATACAGATACGCAGTATTTT.

The V gene is TRBV9, the J gene TRBJ2-1, with D uncertain. CDR1 and CDR2 (germline): SGDLS, YYNGEE. The CDR3 extends over 13 amino acids. The V and J ends lost 4 bases and 3 bases respectively, with 8 bases between them. The CDR3 is CASSLTNYNEQFF. CDR3 bases: TGTGCCAGCAGCCTTACAAACTACAATGAGCAGTTCTTC.

This chain joins TRBV4-1 and TRBJ1-1; maybe TRBD1 (6 bases). CDR3 size: 15 residues. Germline V CDR1 and CDR2: MGHRA, YSYEKL. Trimming removed 0 bases from V and 3 bases from J, with 11 bases in between. The CDR3 nucleotides are TGCGCCAGCAGCCAAGATTCCGGACAGTACACTGAAGCTTTCTTT. This encodes CASSQDSGQYTEAFF.

The chain couples TRBV10-3 to TRBJ2-3; TRBD2 might be the D (5 bases). The CDR3 sequence is 13 residues long. Between the trimmed V and J ends, which lost 8 bases and 1 base, there was a span of 10 bases. CDR1 and CDR2 (germline): ENHRY, SYGVKD. CDR3: CAIRLSRTDTQYF. CDR3 DNA: TGTGCCATCCGACTATCCCGCACAGATACGCAGTATTTT.

This chain joins TRBV5-4 and TRBJ2-7; weak D call: TRBD1 (5 bases). Looked up from germline, CDR1 is SGHNT and CDR2 is YYREEE (reference sequence). There are 12 residues in the CDR3. The V and J ends lost 4 bases and 2 bases respectively, with 7 bases between them. The CDR3 sequence: CASSLDTYEQYF. The CDR3 coding sequence is TGTGCCAGCAGCCTGGACACCTACGAGCAGTACTTC.

In the case of this clone: Additional DNA sequences in this sample encode the identical CDR3. The V call is TRBV6-2 or TRBV6-3, the J call TRBJ1-1; possibly TRBD1 for D (5 bases). The CDR3 is made up of 14 amino acids. Germline CDR1 reads MNHEY; CDR2 reads SVGEGT. Trimming stripped 0 bases from V and 1 base from J, with 6 bases between. CDR3 nucleotides: TGTGCCAGCAGTTACTCGGGGGGGAACACTGAAGCTTTCTTT. Translated: CASSYSGGNTEAFF.

This clone occurred a few times. The chain couples TRBV25-1 to TRBJ1-3, with a tentative D call TRBD1 (5 bases). CDR3 length: 14 amino acids. From germline, CDR1 is MGHDK and CDR2 SYGVNS. Deletions cut 6 bases from V and 7 bases from J, with 16 bases between. This CDR3 reads CASRGTNDGNTIYF. Here the CDR3 DNA reads TGTGCCAGCAGAGGGACTAACGACGGGAACACCATATATTTT.

The chain is built from TRBV29-1 and TRBJ1-1; 9 positions match TRBD1. CDR3 length: 14 residues. With V trimmed by 6 bases and J by 4 bases, 9 bases remained unmatched. CDR1 and CDR2 from the germline V gene are SQVTM and ANQGSEA. DNA for the CDR3: TGCAGCGTAAAACGACAGGGGGGTGCCACTGAAGCTTTCTTT. The encoded protein is CSVKRQGGATEAFF. Combining the CDR3 with reference TRBV29-1 and TRBJ1-1 gives the whole variable domain SAVISQKPSRDICQRGTSLTIQCQVDSQVTMMFWYRQQPGQSLTLIATANQGSEATYESGFVIDKFPISRPNLTFSTLTVSNMSPEDSSIYLCSVKRQGGATEAFFGQGTRLTVV.

The gene calls are TRBV27 and TRBJ1-4; a weak D match, TRBD1 (5 bases). CDR3 size: 14 residues. Between the trimmed V and J ends, which lost 2 bases and 8 bases, there was a span of 12 bases. Germline loops: CDR1 MNHEY, CDR2 SMNVEV (reference sequence). CDR3 sequence reads: CASSLDRGGEKLFF. The DNA of the CDR3 is TGTGCCAGCAGTTTAGATAGGGGAGGCGAAAAACTGTTTTTT.

The rearrangement uses TRBV19 and TRBJ2-6; tentatively, D is TRBD2 (6 bases). The CDR3 runs 14 residues. Germline values: CDR1 LNHDA, CDR2 SQIVND (reference sequence). V was shortened by 5 bases and J by 1 base, with 6 bases between the two germline ends. The DNA for the CDR3 is TGTGCCAGTAGTGGGGGGTCTGGGGCCAACGTCCTGACTTTC. It yields the protein CASSGGSGANVLTF. Together with reference TRBV19 and TRBJ2-6, the CDR3 gives the full variable domain: DGGITQSPKYLFRKEGQNVTLSCEQNLNHDAMYWYRQDPGQGLRLIYYSQIVNDFQKGDIAEGYSVSREKKESFPLTVTSAQKNPTAFYLCASSGGSGANVLTFGAGSRLTVL.

The chain has TRBV5-1 and TRBJ1-2, with TRBD1 matching over 8 bases. With 0 bases clipped from V and 2 bases from J, the junction kept 6 bases outside the gene matches. Germline-derived CDR1 and CDR2 are SGHRS and YFSETQ. The CDR3 spans 16 residues. This chain's CDR3 is CASSLEYRGNNYGYTF. The CDR3 nucleotides read TGCGCCAGCAGCTTGGAGTACAGGGGGAACAACTATGGCTACACCTTC.